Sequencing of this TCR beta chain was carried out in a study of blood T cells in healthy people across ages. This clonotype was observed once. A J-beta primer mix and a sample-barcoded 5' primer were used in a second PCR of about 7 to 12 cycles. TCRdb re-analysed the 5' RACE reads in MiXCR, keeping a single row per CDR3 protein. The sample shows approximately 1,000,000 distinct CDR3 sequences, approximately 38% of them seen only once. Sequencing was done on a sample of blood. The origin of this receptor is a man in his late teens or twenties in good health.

The CDR3 coding sequence is TGCAGTGCTGGGAACCGGGCCCTTAACTATGGCTACACCTTC. Amino acid sequence: CSAGNRALNYGYTF. This rearrangement joins TRBV20-1 to TRBJ1-2; no clear D gene. Germline V gene sequence: CDR1 DFQATT, CDR2 SNEGSKA (reference sequence). The CDR3 extends over 14 amino acids. Trimming stripped 5 bases from V and 1 base from J, with 14 bases between.